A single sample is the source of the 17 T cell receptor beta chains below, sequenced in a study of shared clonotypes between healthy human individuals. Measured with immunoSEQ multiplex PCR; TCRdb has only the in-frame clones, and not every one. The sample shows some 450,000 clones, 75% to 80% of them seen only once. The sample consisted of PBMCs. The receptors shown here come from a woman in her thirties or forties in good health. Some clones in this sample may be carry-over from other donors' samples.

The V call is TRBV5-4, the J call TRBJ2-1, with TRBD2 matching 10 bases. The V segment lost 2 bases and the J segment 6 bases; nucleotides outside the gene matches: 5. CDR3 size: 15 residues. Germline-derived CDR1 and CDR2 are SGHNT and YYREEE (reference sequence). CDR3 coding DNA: TGTGCCAGCAGCTTAGGGACTAGCGAGCGCAATGAGCAGTTCTTC. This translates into CASSLGTSERNEQFF.

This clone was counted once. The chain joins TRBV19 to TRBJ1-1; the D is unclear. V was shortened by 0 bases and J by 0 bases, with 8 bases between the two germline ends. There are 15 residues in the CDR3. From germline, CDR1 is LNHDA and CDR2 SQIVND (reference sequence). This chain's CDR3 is CASSIEGTLNTEAFF. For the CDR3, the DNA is TGTGCCAGTAGTATAGAAGGCACATTGAACACTGAAGCTTTCTTT.

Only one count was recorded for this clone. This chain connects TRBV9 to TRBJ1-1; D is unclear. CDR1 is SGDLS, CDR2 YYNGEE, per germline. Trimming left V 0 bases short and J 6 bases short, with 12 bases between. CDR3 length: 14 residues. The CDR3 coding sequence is TGTGCCAGCAGCGTAGGGTTAGTCCCTGCTGAAGCTTTCTTT. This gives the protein CASSVGLVPAEAFF.

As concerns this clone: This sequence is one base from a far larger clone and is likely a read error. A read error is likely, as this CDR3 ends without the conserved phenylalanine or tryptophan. CDR3 DNA: TGTGCCAGCAGCCAAGGGGACACTCACACCAACACTGAAGCTTTCTCT. This translates into CASSQGDTHTNTEAFS. The chain recombines TRBV4-2 with TRBJ1-1, with a weak D call TRBD1 (6 bases). Germline lookup yields CDR1 LGHNA and CDR2 YNFKEQ. The CDR3 has 16 residues. V was pared by 1 base and J by 2 bases, with 14 bases between.

The CDR3 sequence: CASSSPGGSRETQYF. In DNA, the CDR3 is TGCGCCAGCAGCTCTCCGGGCGGGAGTAGGGAGACCCAGTACTTC. The rearrangement uses TRBV5-1 and TRBJ2-5; TRBD2 agrees at 7 bases. CDR1 is SGHRS, CDR2 YFSETQ, per germline. V gave up 3 bases and J gave up 5 bases; unmatched junction bases: 10. This CDR3 is built from 15 residues.

The CDR3 reads CASSQGSGAESVAFF. CDR3 coding DNA: TGCGCCAGCAGCCAAGGGTCCGGAGCAGAGTCTGTAGCTTTCTTT. The V and J genes are TRBV4-1 and TRBJ1-1, with D uncertain. Trimming shortened V by 1 base and J by 10 bases, and 19 bases separated the two germline ends. The germline gives CDR1 MGHRA, CDR2 YSYEKL. CDR3 length: 15 residues.

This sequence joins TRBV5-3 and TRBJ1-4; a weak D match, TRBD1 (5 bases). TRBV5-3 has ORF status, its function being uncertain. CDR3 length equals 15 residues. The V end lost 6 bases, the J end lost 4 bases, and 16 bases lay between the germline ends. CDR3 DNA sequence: TGTGCCAGAACCTACCCACAGGTCTATAATGAAAAACTGTTTTTT. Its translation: CARTYPQVYNEKLFF.

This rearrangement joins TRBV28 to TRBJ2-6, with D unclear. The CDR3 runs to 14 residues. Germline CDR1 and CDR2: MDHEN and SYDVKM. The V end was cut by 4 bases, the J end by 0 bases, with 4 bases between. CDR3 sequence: CASSWGSGANVLTF. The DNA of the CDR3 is TGTGCCAGCAGTTGGGGCTCTGGGGCCAACGTCCTGACTTTC.

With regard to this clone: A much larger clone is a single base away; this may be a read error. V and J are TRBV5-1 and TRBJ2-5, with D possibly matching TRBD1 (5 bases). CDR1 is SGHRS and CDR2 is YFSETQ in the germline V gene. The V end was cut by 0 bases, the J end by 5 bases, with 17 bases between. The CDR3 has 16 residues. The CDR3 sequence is CASSLARMLGRETQYF. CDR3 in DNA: TGCGCCAGCAGCTTGGCCAGGATGTTGGGGCGGGAGACCCAGTACTTC. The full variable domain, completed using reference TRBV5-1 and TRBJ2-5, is KAGVTQTPRYLIKTRGQQVTLSCSPISGHRSVSWYQQTPGQGLQFLFEYFSETQRNKGNFPGRFSGRQFSNSRSEMNVSTLELGDSALYLCASSLARMLGRETQYFGPGTRLLVL.

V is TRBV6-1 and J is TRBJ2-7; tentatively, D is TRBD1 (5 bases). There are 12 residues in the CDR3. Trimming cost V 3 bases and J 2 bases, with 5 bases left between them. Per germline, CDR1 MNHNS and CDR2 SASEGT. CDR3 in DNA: TGTGCCAGCAGTGACAGGGCCTACGAGCAGTACTTC. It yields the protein CASSDRAYEQYF.

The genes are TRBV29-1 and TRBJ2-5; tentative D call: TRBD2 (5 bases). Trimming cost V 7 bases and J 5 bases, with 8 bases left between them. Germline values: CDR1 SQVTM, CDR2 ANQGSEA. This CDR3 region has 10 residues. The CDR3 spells CSAGGETQYF. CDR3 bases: TGCAGCGCAGGCGGGGAGACCCAGTACTTC.

The CDR3 region has the DNA TGTGCCAGCTCACCACGTAGGGCCCTGGTCGATGAAGCTTTCTTT. It specifies CASSPRRALVDEAFF. The chain has TRBV18 and TRBJ1-1; no firm D call. The ends were cut back, 1 base at V and 7 bases at J, with 16 bases in the middle. Germline CDR1 KGHSH, CDR2 LQKENI. The CDR3 spans 15 residues.

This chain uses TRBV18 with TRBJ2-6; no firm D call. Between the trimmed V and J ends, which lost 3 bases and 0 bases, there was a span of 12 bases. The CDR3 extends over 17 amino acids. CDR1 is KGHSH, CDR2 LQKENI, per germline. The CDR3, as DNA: TGTGCCAGCTCACCCCTCGAGACCGGCTCTGGGGCCAACGTCCTGACTTTC. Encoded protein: CASSPLETGSGANVLTF.

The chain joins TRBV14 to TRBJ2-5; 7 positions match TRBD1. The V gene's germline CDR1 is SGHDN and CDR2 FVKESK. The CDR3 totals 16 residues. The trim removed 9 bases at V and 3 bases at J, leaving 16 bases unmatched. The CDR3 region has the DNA TGTGCCAGTGGCCTTTGTCCCGGGACAGATAAAGAGACCCAGTACTTC. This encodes CASGLCPGTDKETQYF.

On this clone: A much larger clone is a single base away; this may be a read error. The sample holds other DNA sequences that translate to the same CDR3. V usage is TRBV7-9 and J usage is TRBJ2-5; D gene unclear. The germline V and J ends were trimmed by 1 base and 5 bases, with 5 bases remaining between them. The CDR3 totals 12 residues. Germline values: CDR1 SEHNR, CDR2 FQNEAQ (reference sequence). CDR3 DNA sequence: TGTGCCAGCAGCTTAGTCGGCGAGACCCAGTACTTC. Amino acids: CASSLVGETQYF.

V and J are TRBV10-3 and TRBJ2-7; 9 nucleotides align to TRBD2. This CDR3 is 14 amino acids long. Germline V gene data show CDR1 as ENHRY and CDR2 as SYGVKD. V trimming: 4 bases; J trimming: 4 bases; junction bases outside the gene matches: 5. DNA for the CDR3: TGTGCCATCAGTGTACTAGCGGGTCGTTACGAGCAGTACTTC. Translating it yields CAISVLAGRYEQYF.

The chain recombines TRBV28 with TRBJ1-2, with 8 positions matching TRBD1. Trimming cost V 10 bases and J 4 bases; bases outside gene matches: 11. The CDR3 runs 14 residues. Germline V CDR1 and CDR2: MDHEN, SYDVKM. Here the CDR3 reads CATYRQGIGYGYTF. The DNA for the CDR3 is TGTGCCACCTACCGACAGGGGATCGGCTATGGCTACACCTTC.